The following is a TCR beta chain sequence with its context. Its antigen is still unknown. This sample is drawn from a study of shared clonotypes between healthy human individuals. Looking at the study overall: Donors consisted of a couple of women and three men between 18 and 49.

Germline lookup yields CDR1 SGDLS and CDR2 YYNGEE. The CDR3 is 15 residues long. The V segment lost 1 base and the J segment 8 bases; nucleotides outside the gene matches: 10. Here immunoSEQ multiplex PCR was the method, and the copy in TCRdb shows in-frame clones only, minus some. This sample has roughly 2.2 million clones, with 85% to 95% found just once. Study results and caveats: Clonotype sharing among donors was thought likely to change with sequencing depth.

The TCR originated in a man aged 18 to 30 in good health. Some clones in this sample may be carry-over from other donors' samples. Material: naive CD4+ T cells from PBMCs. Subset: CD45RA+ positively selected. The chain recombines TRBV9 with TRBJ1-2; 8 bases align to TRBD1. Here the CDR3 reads CASSVPFYRGGGYTF. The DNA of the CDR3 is TGTGCCAGCAGCGTACCCTTTTACAGGGGGGGAGGCTACACCTTC.